This T cell receptor beta chain was sequenced in a study of blood T cell repertoires in COVID-19. Study details: T cells, B-cell-depleted T cells, or PBMCs provided the cDNA or gDNA that served as material.

Using immunoSEQ multiplex PCR, the repertoire was profiled, and TCRdb retains in-frame clones only, with some absent. The sample has tens of thousands of clones, 70% to 90% seen once. This clone was recorded only once. This CDR3 spans 11 amino acids. With 4 bases removed from V and 0 bases from J, the gap between germline ends came to 3 bases. CDR1 is GTSNPN and CDR2 is SVGIG in the germline V gene (reference sequence). The TCR originated in a man younger than 45 with acute or convalescent COVID-19. What was sequenced was peripheral blood. This chain joins TRBV30 and TRBJ1-2; D is undetermined. CDR3 coding DNA: TGTGCCTGGACGGCTAACTATGGCTACACCTTC. Its protein product is CAWTANYGYTF.